This TCR beta chain emerged from a study of CD8 T cells in Susac syndrome. Germline CDR1 reads LNHNV; CDR2 reads YYDKDF (reference sequence). CDR3 length equals 15 residues. Sequencing targeted TCR beta in blood CD8+ and CD4+ T cells. Roughly 0.45 to 1 ug RNA was reverse transcribed with random hexamers. The TCR beta CDR3 was amplified by immunoSEQ multiplex PCR across 54 Vbeta, 13 Jbeta. TCRdb processed the immunoSEQ multiplex PCR reads anew with MiXCR; each CDR3 protein has one entry. The sample carries fewer than 100,000 distinct CDR3 sequences, around nine tenths recorded once. For this clonotype: Mismatch with germline at one junction end may stem from a read error.

The receptor comes from a human donor with multiple sclerosis. Material for sequencing was CD8+ T cells from PBMCs. The chain links TRBV15 to TRBJ2-5; no firm D call. In DNA form, the CDR3 reads TGTGCCACCAGCAGCGATGCCGGGTTCCAAGAGACCCAGTACTTT. It codes for CATSSDAGFQETQYF.